Listed below are T cell receptor beta chains from one sample, sequenced in a study of cytomegalovirus exposure and HLA in healthy donors. Libraries were prepared by immunoSEQ multiplex PCR; TCRdb keeps only in-frame clonotypes and omits some of them. The sample holds about 140,000 clones, roughly 80% seen once. The sequenced sample consisted of PBMCs. The receptors derive from a woman aged 50 to 60 in good health and CMV-seronegative. CDR3s include the opening cysteine and the closing phenylalanine or tryptophan. The D gene is left open where the match is weak. Only some rows state a clone size, as once, few, many or a class for expanded clones.

v_gene	d_gene	j_gene	abundance	CDR3aa	CDR3nt
TRBV7-9	TRBD1	TRBJ2-1	few	CASSLGGQGVDEQFF	TGTGCCAGCAGCTTAGGGGGACAGGGAGTCGATGAGCAGTTCTTC
TRBV25-1	TRBD1	TRBJ1-2	-	CASSEGTGLDYGYTF	TGTGCCAGCAGTGAAGGGACAGGGTTGGACTATGGCTACACCTTC
TRBV2	-	TRBJ2-1	-	CASSEPGQLSYNEQFF	TGTGCCAGCAGTGAACCCGGACAGCTATCCTACAATGAGCAGTTCTTC
TRBV19	-	TRBJ1-5	-	CASSIDSGVSNQPQHF	TGTGCCAGTAGTATAGATTCGGGTGTCAGCAATCAGCCCCAGCATTTT
TRBV4-2	TRBD2	TRBJ2-3	once	CASSQHSGLGASDTQYF	TGTGCCAGCAGCCAGCATTCGGGACTAGGGGCGTCGGATACGCAGTATTTT
TRBV2	TRBD1	TRBJ2-3	-	CASSGQGSADTQYF	TGTGCCAGCAGTGGACAGGGTTCGGCAGATACGCAGTATTTT
TRBV28	TRBD1	TRBJ1-2	once	CASSTVSGGWYGYTF	TGTGCCAGCAGTACCGTTTCAGGGGGCTGGTATGGCTACACCTTC
TRBV29-1	-	TRBJ2-7	-	CSVEDKRGSEQYF	TGCAGCGTTGAAGACAAAAGGGGGAGCGAGCAGTACTTC
TRBV5-1	TRBD2	TRBJ2-3	-	CASRLAGGVQYF	TGCGCCAGCAGACTAGCGGGGGGTGTGCAGTATTTT
TRBV2	TRBD2	TRBJ2-5	-	CASSERTSGETQYF	TGTGCCAGCAGTGAAAGGACTAGCGGAGAGACCCAGTACTTC
TRBV30	TRBD1	TRBJ1-2	-	CAWSNEDRGYGYTF	TGTGCCTGGAGTAACGAAGACAGGGGTTATGGCTACACCTTC
TRBV2	TRBD1	TRBJ1-1	-	CTSKGQRNTEAFF	TGTACCAGCAAGGGACAGCGGAACACTGAAGCTTTCTTT
TRBV5-6	TRBD2	TRBJ2-1	-	CASSLFALAGNEQFF	TGTGCCAGCAGCTTGTTCGCACTAGCGGGCAATGAGCAGTTCTTC
TRBV5-4	-	TRBJ2-1	-	CASSSDSEQFF	TGTGCCAGCAGTTCTGACTCGGAGCAGTTCTTC
TRBV6-6	TRBD1	TRBJ1-5	-	CASSNTGGSNQPQHF	TGTGCCAGCAGCAATACAGGGGGTAGCAATCAGCCCCAGCATTTT
TRBV19	-	TRBJ1-2	-	CASSIRTDYGYTF	TGTGCCAGTAGTATTAGAACAGACTATGGCTACACCTTC
TRBV7-2	TRBD2	TRBJ2-3	-	CASSLAGVAGVRRDTQYF	TGTGCCAGCAGCTTAGCGGGCGTAGCGGGGGTAAGGAGAGATACGCAGTATTTT
TRBV7-7	-	TRBJ1-4	-	CASSVRREEKLFF	TGTGCTAGCAGCGTCAGACGGGAGGAAAAACTGTTTTTT
TRBV5-1	-	TRBJ2-5	-	CASSQDRGETQYF	TGCGCCAGCAGCCAGGACAGAGGGGAGACCCAGTACTTC
TRBV9	-	TRBJ2-2	-	CASSVESGWYGELFF	TGTGCCAGCAGCGTAGAATCAGGGTGGTACGGGGAGCTGTTTTTT
TRBV15	-	TRBJ2-6	few	CATSKDGSSGANVLTF	TGTGCCACCAGCAAGGACGGGAGCTCTGGGGCCAACGTCCTGACTTTC
TRBV7-2	-	TRBJ2-5	-	CASSLVEGAQETQYF	TGTGCCAGCAGCTTAGTGGAGGGGGCCCAAGAGACCCAGTACTTC
TRBV29-1	-	TRBJ2-5	-	CSVGGTFQETQYF	TGCAGCGTTGGAGGGACATTCCAAGAGACCCAGTACTTC
TRBV9	TRBD1	TRBJ1-1	-	CASSVEGTGLAEAFF	TGTGCCAGCAGCGTAGAAGGGACAGGGTTAGCTGAAGCTTTCTTT
TRBV18	-	TRBJ2-1	-	CASSSRLVSFLNEQFF	TGTGCCAGCTCAAGCCGACTAGTCTCTTTCCTCAATGAGCAGTTCTTC
TRBV7-9	TRBD1	TRBJ1-6	-	CASSTHRDSSYNSPLHF	TGTGCCAGCAGCACCCACAGGGACAGCTCCTATAATTCACCCCTCCACTTT
TRBV6-6	-	TRBJ1-4	-	CASSNRGQAPNEKLFF	TGTGCCAGCAGCAACCGCGGGCAGGCCCCTAATGAAAAACTGTTTTTT
TRBV5-1	TRBD2	TRBJ2-5	-	CASSVLAGAQETQYF	TGCGCCAGCAGCGTCCTAGCGGGGGCGCAAGAGACCCAGTACTTC
TRBV4-2	TRBD1	TRBJ2-1	-	CASSQDPAAGGGYNEQFF	TGTGCCAGCAGCCAAGATCCGGCGGCAGGGGGTGGCTACAATGAGCAGTTCTTC
TRBV9	-	TRBJ1-2	-	CASSWGQTYGYTF	TGTGCCAGCAGCTGGGGGCAAACCTATGGCTACACCTTC
TRBV7-2	-	TRBJ2-7	once	CASNSGHSSYEQYF	TGTGCCAGCAACAGTGGGCACAGCTCCTACGAGCAGTACTTC
TRBV2	-	TRBJ2-5	-	CASGDRQETQYF	TGTGCCAGCGGCGACAGACAAGAGACCCAGTACTTC
TRBV5-4	-	TRBJ2-3	once	CASSPPSGSTQYF	TGTGCCAGCAGCCCTCCCTCCGGGAGCACGCAGTATTTT
TRBV19	TRBD1	TRBJ2-7	once	CASSPRPGTGNYEQYF	TGTGCCAGTAGCCCTCGTCCCGGGACAGGGAACTACGAGCAGTACTTC
TRBV13	TRBD1	TRBJ1-1	-	CASRPTGAVTEAFF	TGTGCCAGCCGCCCGACAGGGGCGGTCACTGAAGCTTTCTTT
TRBV7-6	-	TRBJ2-7	-	CASTPLDGEVYEQYF	TGTGCCAGCACCCCCTTGGACGGGGAAGTGTACGAGCAGTACTTC